One and the same sample provided the 18 T cell receptor beta chains below, sequenced in a study of CD8 T cells in ankylosing spondylitis. TCRdb re-analysed the 5' RACE reads in MiXCR, keeping a single row per CDR3 protein. The sample has hundreds of thousands of distinct CDR3 sequences, around 25% seen once. Sequences were obtained from blood, either unsorted or a sorted T cell fraction (not recorded which). Receptors originate from a male donor with ankylosing spondylitis or in good health (not recorded which).

This clonotype was counted many times. The chain is built from TRBV7-8 and TRBJ2-5; D is perhaps TRBD2 (6 bases). Germline-derived CDR1 and CDR2 are SGHVS and FQNEAQ. The V end was cut by 5 bases, the J end by 5 bases, with 15 bases between. This CDR3 has 14 amino acids. The CDR3: CASSLRLVGETQYF. The DNA of the CDR3 is TGTGCCAGCAGCCTCAGACTAGTCGGCGAGACCCAGTACTTC.

This clonotype was picked up many times. This chain links TRBV6-1 with TRBJ2-4; D is perhaps TRBD1 (6 bases). The germline V and J ends were trimmed by 5 bases and 3 bases, with 14 bases remaining between them. CDR3 length: 15 amino acids. Germline-derived CDR1 and CDR2 are MNHNS and SASEGT. CDR3 sequence: CASSKQGLGKNIQYF. The CDR3 DNA sequence: TGTGCCAGCAGTAAACAGGGCCTGGGCAAAAACATTCAGTACTTC.

The gene calls are TRBV6-2 or TRBV6-3 and TRBJ2-5; D is uncertain. The CDR3 is made up of 15 amino acids. CDR1 is MNHEY and CDR2 is SVGEGT in the germline V gene. Deletions cut 3 bases from V and 1 base from J, with 12 bases between. The chain's CDR3 is CASSYLRQVQETQYF. CDR3 coding DNA: TGTGCCAGCAGTTATCTGAGGCAGGTCCAAGAGACCCAGTACTTC.

The chain links TRBV6-2 or TRBV6-3 to TRBJ1-3; D is unresolved. Germline V gene lookup returns CDR1 MNHEY and CDR2 SVGEGT. Trimming left V 7 bases short and J 0 bases short, with 16 bases between. CDR3 size: 16 residues. The CDR3 region has the DNA TGTGCCAGCACCCTCGGGTGGAGCTCCTCTGGAAACACCATATATTTT. Translating it yields CASTLGWSSSGNTIYF.

This clonotype turned up a few times. The chain joins TRBV6-1 to TRBJ2-1, with 7 positions matching TRBD1. Germline lookup yields CDR1 MNHNS and CDR2 SASEGT. This CDR3 has 16 residues. V gave up 6 bases and J gave up 5 bases; unmatched junction bases: 13. The CDR3 region is CASRENRDRQNNEQFF. CDR3 bases: TGTGCCAGCAGAGAAAACCGGGACAGACAAAACAATGAGCAGTTCTTC.

This chain joins TRBV20-1 and TRBJ2-7, with 11 nucleotides matching TRBD2. CDR1 and CDR2 (germline): DFQATT, SNEGSKA (reference sequence). The CDR3 is 14 amino acids. J was trimmed by 4 bases and V by 3 bases; bases with no gene match: 5. CDR3 nucleotide sequence: TGCAGTGCTAGGGATAGCGGGAGGGGTTACGAGCAGTACTTC. Translated, it gives CSARDSGRGYEQYF.

V usage is TRBV5-4 and J usage is TRBJ2-3, with 9 bases aligning to TRBD1. Trimming removed 3 bases from V and 0 bases from J; junction bases left unmatched: 5. Germline V gene lookup returns CDR1 SGHNT and CDR2 YYREEE (reference sequence). The CDR3 contains 16 residues. This CDR3 is CASSSTDRGSTDTQYF. The CDR3 DNA reads as TGTGCCAGCAGCTCGACTGACAGGGGGAGCACAGATACGCAGTATTTT.

The sample holds a few counts of this clonotype. V usage is TRBV20-1 and J usage is TRBJ2-6, with 8 bases that match TRBD2. The V segment lost 3 bases and the J segment 0 bases; nucleotides outside the gene matches: 4. This CDR3 has 16 amino acids. From germline, CDR1 is DFQATT and CDR2 SNEGSKA (reference sequence). In DNA, the CDR3 is TGCAGTGCTAGCCCAGCGGGAGTCTCTGGGGCCAACGTCCTGACTTTC. Protein product: CSASPAGVSGANVLTF.

The chain couples TRBV20-1 to TRBJ1-2, with D hard to call. V lost 1 base and J 3 bases, leaving 9 bases between the germline ends. There are 13 residues in the CDR3. Germline assignment: CDR1 DFQATT and CDR2 SNEGSKA (reference sequence). The CDR3 DNA reads as TGCAGTGCTAGAGTTGGTAGCGACTATGGCTACACCTTC. Its protein is CSARVGSDYGYTF.

This chain links TRBV29-1 with TRBJ2-3; tentatively, D is TRBD2 (5 bases). The CDR3 extends over 12 amino acids. Germline V gene data show CDR1 as SQVTM and CDR2 as ANQGSEA. The V end was cut by 7 bases, the J end by 3 bases, with 11 bases between. The CDR3 spells CSGTYITDTQYF. The CDR3 DNA follows: TGCAGCGGGACTTACATAACAGATACGCAGTATTTT.

V is TRBV12-3 or TRBV12-4 and J is TRBJ2-1; D remains ambiguous. Trimming pared 5 bases from V and 7 bases from J, leaving 12 bases between. CDR3 size: 13 residues. The CDR3 here is CASSPPGGNEQFF. CDR3 in DNA: TGTGCCAGCAGTCCCCCAGGTGGTAATGAGCAGTTCTTC.

The chain carries TRBV4-3 and TRBJ1-1; TRBD1 is a possible D gene (5 bases). Germline CDR1 reads LGHNA; CDR2 reads YSLEER. The CDR3 runs 17 residues. V lost 0 bases and J 6 bases, leaving 20 bases between the germline ends. CDR3 region: CASSQDQSQGRVAEAFF. The CDR3 DNA reads TGCGCCAGCAGCCAAGATCAATCCCAGGGCAGGGTCGCTGAAGCTTTCTTT.

The chain uses TRBV6-1 and TRBJ2-7; the match to TRBD2 covers 13 bases. J lost 1 base, V lost 4 bases, and 1 base had no gene match. This CDR3 is built from 15 residues. Germline values: CDR1 MNHNS, CDR2 SASEGT. For the CDR3, the DNA is TGTGCCAGCAGTGGGACTAGCGGGAGTTCCTACGAGCAGTACTTC. Translating it yields CASSGTSGSSYEQYF.

This clonotype was picked up one time. This chain connects TRBV20-1 to TRBJ2-7; 11 bases match TRBD1. Germline V gene sequence: CDR1 DFQATT, CDR2 SNEGSKA (reference sequence). CDR3 length: 14 residues. V lost 6 bases, J lost 3 bases, and 7 bases stayed unmatched. CDR3 sequence reads: CSAPTGTGGYEQYF. The CDR3 nucleotides are TGCAGTGCACCGACCGGGACAGGGGGCTACGAGCAGTACTTC.

The genes are TRBV29-1 and TRBJ2-7, with D possibly matching TRBD2 (6 bases). Per the germline V gene, CDR1 is SQVTM and CDR2 is ANQGSEA. The CDR3 is 15 residues long. V lost 2 bases and J lost 2, with 16 bases in between. The CDR3 reads CSVEIMASATYEQYF. The CDR3 bases are TGCAGCGTTGAAATTATGGCTAGCGCGACCTACGAGCAGTACTTC.

The chain has TRBV29-1 and TRBJ2-4; 9 bases align to TRBD2. Per the germline V gene, CDR1 is SQVTM and CDR2 is ANQGSEA. The length of the CDR3 is 14 residues. CDR3 amino acids: CSSLSGGAKNIQYF. The DNA of the CDR3 is TGCAGTTCACTCAGCGGGGGGGCCAAAAACATTCAGTACTTC.

This clonotype was counted ten times or more. In DNA form, the CDR3 reads TGTGCCAGCGCGGAAGCCATTGGAAACACCATATATTTT. This sequence encodes CASAEAIGNTIYF. The chain has TRBV27 and TRBJ1-3; D remains ambiguous. CDR1 is MNHEY, CDR2 SMNVEV, per germline (reference sequence). This CDR3 has 13 residues. With 8 bases removed from V and 3 bases from J, the gap between germline ends came to 11 bases.

The chain couples TRBV5-5 to TRBJ2-1; maybe TRBD2 (6 bases). The germline CDR1 and CDR2 sequences are SGHKS and YYEKEE (reference sequence). The CDR3 is 16 residues long. Deletions cut 3 bases from V and 5 bases from J, with 18 bases between. CDR3 region: CASSSLTSTPNNEQFF. The CDR3 nucleotides read TGTGCCAGCAGCTCCCTGACTAGTACGCCAAACAATGAGCAGTTCTTC.